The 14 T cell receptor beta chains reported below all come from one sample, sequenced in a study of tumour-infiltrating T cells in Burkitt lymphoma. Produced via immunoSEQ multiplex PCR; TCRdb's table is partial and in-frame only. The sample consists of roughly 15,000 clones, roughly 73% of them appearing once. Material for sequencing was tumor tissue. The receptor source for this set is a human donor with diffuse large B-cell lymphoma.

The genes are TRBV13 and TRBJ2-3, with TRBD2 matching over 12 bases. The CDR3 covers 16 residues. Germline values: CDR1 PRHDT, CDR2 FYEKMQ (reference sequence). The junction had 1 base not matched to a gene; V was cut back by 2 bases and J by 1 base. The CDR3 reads CASSLLAGGGTDTQYF. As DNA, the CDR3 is TGTGCCAGCAGCTTACTAGCGGGAGGGGGCACAGATACGCAGTATTTT.

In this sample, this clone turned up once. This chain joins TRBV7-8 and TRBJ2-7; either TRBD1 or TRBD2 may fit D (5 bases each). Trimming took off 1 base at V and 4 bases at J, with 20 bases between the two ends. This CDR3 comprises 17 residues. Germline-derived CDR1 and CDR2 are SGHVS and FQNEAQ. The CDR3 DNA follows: TGTGCCAGCAGCTTAGGGGGTTTTGGGGGTCAAACTTACGAGCAGTACGTC. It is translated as CASSLGGFGGQTYEQYV.

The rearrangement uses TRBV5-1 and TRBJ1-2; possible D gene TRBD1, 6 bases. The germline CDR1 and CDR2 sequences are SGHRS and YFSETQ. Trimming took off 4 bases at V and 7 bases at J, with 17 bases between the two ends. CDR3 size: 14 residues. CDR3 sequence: CASSPGGRGGGYTF. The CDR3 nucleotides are TGCGCCAGCAGCCCTGGGGGCAGGGGTGGTGGCTACACCTTC.

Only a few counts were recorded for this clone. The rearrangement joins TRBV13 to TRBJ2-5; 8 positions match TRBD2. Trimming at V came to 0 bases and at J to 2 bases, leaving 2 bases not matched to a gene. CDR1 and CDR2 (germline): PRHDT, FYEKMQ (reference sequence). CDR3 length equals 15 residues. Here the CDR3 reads CASSLGGLGQETQYF. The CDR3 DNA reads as TGTGCCAGCAGCTTAGGGGGACTAGGTCAAGAGACCCAGTACTTC.

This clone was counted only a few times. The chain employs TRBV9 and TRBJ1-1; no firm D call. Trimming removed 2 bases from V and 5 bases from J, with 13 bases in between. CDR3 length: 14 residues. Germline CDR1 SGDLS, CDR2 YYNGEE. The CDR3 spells CASSVGDGVTEAFF. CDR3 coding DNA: TGTGCCAGCAGCGTCGGGGATGGAGTTACTGAAGCTTTCTTT.

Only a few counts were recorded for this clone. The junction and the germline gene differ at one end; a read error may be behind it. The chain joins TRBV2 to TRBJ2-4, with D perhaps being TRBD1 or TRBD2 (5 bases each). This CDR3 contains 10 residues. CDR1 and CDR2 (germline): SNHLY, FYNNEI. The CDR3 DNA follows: TGTGCCAGCAGTGCCCGGGACCCCACCTTC. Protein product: CASSARDPTF.

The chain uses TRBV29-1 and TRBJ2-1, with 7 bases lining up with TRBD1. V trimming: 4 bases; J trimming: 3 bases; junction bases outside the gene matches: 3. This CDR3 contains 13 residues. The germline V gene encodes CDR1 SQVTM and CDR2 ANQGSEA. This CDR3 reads CSVGGTVYNEQFF. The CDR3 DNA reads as TGCAGCGTTGGAGGGACAGTCTACAATGAGCAGTTCTTC.

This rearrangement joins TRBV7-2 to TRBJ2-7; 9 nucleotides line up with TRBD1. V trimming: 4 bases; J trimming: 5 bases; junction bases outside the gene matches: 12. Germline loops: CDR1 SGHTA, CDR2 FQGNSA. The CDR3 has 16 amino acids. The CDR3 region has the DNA TGTGCCAGCAGCTATGTACCGGGACAGGGTACCAACGAGCAGTACTTC. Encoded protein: CASSYVPGQGTNEQYF.

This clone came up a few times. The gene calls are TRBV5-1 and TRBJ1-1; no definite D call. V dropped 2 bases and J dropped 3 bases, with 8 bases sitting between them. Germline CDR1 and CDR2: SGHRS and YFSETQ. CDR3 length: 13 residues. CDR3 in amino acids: CASSLGGDTEAFF. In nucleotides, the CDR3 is TGCGCCAGCAGCTTAGGCGGGGACACTGAAGCTTTCTTT.

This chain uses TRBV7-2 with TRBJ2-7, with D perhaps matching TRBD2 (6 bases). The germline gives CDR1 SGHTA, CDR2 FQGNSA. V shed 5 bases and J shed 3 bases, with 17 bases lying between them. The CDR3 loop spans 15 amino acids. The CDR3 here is CASSPDGTPRYEQYF. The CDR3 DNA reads TGTGCCAGCAGCCCAGACGGGACTCCTCGCTACGAGCAGTACTTC.

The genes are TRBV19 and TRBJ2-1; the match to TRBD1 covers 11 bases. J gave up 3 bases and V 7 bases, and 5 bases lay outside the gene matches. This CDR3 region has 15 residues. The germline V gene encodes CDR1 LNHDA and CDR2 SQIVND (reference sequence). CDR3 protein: CASKLGQGGYNEQFF. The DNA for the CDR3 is TGTGCCAGTAAGCTGGGACAGGGGGGCTACAATGAGCAGTTCTTC. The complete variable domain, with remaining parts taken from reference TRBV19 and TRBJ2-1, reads DGGITQSPKYLFRKEGQNVTLSCEQNLNHDAMYWYRQDPGQGLRLIYYSQIVNDFQKGDIAEGYSVSREKKESFPLTVTSAQKNPTAFYLCASKLGQGGYNEQFFGPGTRLTVL.

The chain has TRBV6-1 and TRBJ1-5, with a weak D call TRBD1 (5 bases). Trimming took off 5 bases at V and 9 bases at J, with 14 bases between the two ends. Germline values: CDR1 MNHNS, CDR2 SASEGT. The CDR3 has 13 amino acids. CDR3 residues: CASSSQGESPQHF. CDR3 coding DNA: TGTGCCAGCAGTTCCCAGGGAGAATCGCCCCAGCATTTT.

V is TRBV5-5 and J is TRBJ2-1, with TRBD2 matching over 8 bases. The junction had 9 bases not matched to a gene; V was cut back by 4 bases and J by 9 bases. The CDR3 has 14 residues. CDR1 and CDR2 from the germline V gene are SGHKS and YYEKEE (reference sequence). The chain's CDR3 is CASSPGLELREQFF. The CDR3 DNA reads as TGTGCCAGCAGCCCGGGACTAGAATTACGTGAGCAGTTCTTC. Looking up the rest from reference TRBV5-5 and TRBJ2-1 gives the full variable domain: DAGVTQSPTHLIKTRGQQVTLRCSPISGHKSVSWYQQVLGQGPQFIFQYYEKEERGRGNFPDRFSARQFPNYSSELNVNALLLGDSALYLCASSPGLELREQFFGPGTRLTVL.

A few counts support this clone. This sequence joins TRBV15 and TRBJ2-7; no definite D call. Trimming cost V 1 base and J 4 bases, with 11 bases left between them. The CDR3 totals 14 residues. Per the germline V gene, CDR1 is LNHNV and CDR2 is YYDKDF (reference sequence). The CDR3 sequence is CATSRAGRRYEQYF. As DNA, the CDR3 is TGTGCCACCAGCAGAGCCGGTAGAAGGTACGAGCAGTACTTC.